This T cell receptor (beta chain) came from a study of type 1 regulatory T cells. The wider study: T-allo10 is a Tr1-enriched, alloantigen-specific CD4 T cell product made in vitro.

Turning to this clonotype: Its antigen remains unidentified.

Via MiXCR, TCRdb re-called the reads, giving one row per CDR3 protein. The data hold roughly 67,000 distinct CDR3 sequences, with around 60% observed a single time. Graft donor-derived T-allo10 cells were described as host-alloantigen-specific, anergic, and alloantigen-specifically suppressive. CDR1 is SGHRS, CDR2 YFSETQ, per germline. The CDR3 is 14 residues long. V lost 2 bases and J 1 base, leaving 10 bases between the germline ends. This receptor was taken from a human donor in good health. Specimen: cultured T cells, either the whole culture or a sorted T cell fraction (not recorded which). The subset denotes: Tr1-enriched cell product generated in vitro against host alloantigens. The chain has TRBV5-1 and TRBJ2-7; TRBD1 might be the D (5 bases). The CDR3 region is CASSFWGPSYEQYF. The DNA for the CDR3 is TGCGCCAGCAGCTTTTGGGGCCCTTCCTACGAGCAGTACTTC.